The rows below give T cell receptor beta chains drawn from one sample of a study of brain T cells in children with intractable seizures. Some clones are missing from TCRdb's copy, which holds only in-frame ones; the method was immunoSEQ multiplex PCR. This table has a few hundred thousand clones, over 90% appearing once. Source: peripheral blood, taken 4 to 5 months after surgery. All receptors derive from a boy younger than two with tuberous sclerosis and intractable seizures. CDR3s include the opening cysteine and the closing phenylalanine or tryptophan. A D gene is named only where the DNA matches it firmly. The size of a clone is reported for some rows only, either as once, few or many, or as a class for expanded clones.

j_call v_call d_call clone_size cdr3_aa cdr3_nt
TRBJ2-1 TRBV6-5 NA NA CASSQLVGSNEQFF TGTGCCAGCAGCCAGTTGGTAGGGTCCAATGAGCAGTTCTTC
TRBJ1-2 TRBV7-9 NA NA CASSPSTPLTHYGYTF TGTGCCAGCAGCCCTAGCACACCGTTAACCCACTATGGCTACACCTTC
TRBJ1-4 TRBV28 NA NA CASSSNEKLFF TGTGCCAGCAGTTCCAATGAAAAACTGTTTTTT
TRBJ2-7 TRBV28 TRBD2 NA CASRIGLAGVYYEQYF TGTGCCAGCAGAATCGGACTAGCGGGAGTTTACTACGAGCAGTACTTC
TRBJ2-3 TRBV29-1 TRBD2 few CSVASGSTDTQYF TGCAGCGTTGCTAGCGGCAGCACAGATACGCAGTATTTT
TRBJ2-1 TRBV7-9 NA NA CASSFPQGIYNEQFF TGTGCCAGCAGCTTTCCCCAGGGCATTTACAATGAGCAGTTCTTC
TRBJ2-3 TRBV7-2 NA NA CASSSSAF TGTGCCAGCAGCTCTAGCGCTTTT
TRBJ2-1 TRBV29-1 TRBD2 few CSVEDHPRTSGRVGKEQFF TGCAGCGTTGAAGATCATCCCCGGACTAGCGGAAGGGTAGGAAAAGAGCAGTTCTTC
TRBJ1-2 TRBV5-5 TRBD1 NA CASSSGQTFFQGYGYTF TGTGCCAGCAGCTCGGGACAGACTTTTTTTCAGGGCTATGGCTACACCTTC
TRBJ2-7 TRBV7-9 NA NA CASSLAGSYEQYF TGTGCCAGCAGCTTAGCGGGGAGCTACGAGCAGTACTTC
TRBJ1-3 TRBV25-1 NA NA CASKKAGGNTIYF TGTGCCAGCAAAAAGGCCGGCGGAAACACCATATATTTT
TRBJ1-2 TRBV11-2 TRBD1 NA CASNPQTGTYYGYTF TGTGCCAGCAATCCTCAGACAGGGACTTACTATGGCTACACCTTC
TRBJ2-7 TRBV4-1 NA NA CASSPETETYEQYF TGCGCCAGCAGCCCAGAGACAGAAACCTACGAGCAGTACTTC
TRBJ2-7 TRBV18 NA NA CASSPGLLQLTSYEQYF TGTGCCAGCTCGCCGGGACTCCTACAACTCACCTCCTACGAGCAGTACTTC
TRBJ2-6 TRBV19 NA once CASTRTDLLAGANVLTF TGTGCCAGTACCAGGACAGACCTCTTGGCCGGGGCCAACGTCCTGACTTTC
TRBJ2-6 TRBV3-1/TRBV3-2 NA NA CASSPLVSGANVLTF TGTGCCAGCAGCCCGCTAGTGTCCGGGGCCAACGTCCTGACTTTC
TRBJ2-1 TRBV28 NA NA CASTRFYNEQFF TGTGCCAGCACCCGGTTCTACAATGAGCAGTTCTTC
TRBJ1-3 TRBV7-9 NA NA CASIENSGNTIYF TGTGCCAGTATAGAAAACTCTGGAAACACCATATATTTT